This record concerns one T cell receptor (beta chain) sequence. The antigen remains unidentified. This sample was included in a study of cytomegalovirus exposure and HLA in healthy donors. Study results and limitations: The investigators catalogued some 160 TCR beta chains as cytomegalovirus-associated. In vitro assays verified that three CMV-associated chains recognized CMV antigens specifically.

Trimming at V came to 1 base and at J to 4 bases, leaving 2 bases not matched to a gene. Germline CDR1 reads SGHTA; CDR2 reads FQGNSA. The length of the CDR3 is 15 residues. 13 Jbeta primers and 60 Vbeta primers were used for the PCR. Under the authors' procedure: In a later analysis, around 10 million of 83 million or so unique beta chains occurred in at least two donors. Here immunoSEQ multiplex PCR was the method, and the copy in TCRdb shows in-frame clones only, minus some. Clone size and V and J calls were adopted from that table, with D and trimming inferred from the DNA. This sample's table reports 45,000 to 55,000 clones.

This clonotype was sampled from a woman aged 50 to 65 in good health and CMV-seropositive. J is TRBJ2-1 and V is TRBV7-2, with 9 bases aligning to TRBD2. What was sequenced was PBMCs. DNA for the CDR3: TGTGCCAGCAGCTTAGGGACTAGCGCTTACAATGAGCAGTTCTTC. Translating it yields CASSLGTSAYNEQFF.